This T cell receptor (beta chain) was observed in a study of shared clonotypes between healthy human individuals. Study-wide results and caveats: The diversity represented, both genetic and in exposure history, was limited by few donors.

V trimming: 4 bases; J trimming: 1 base; junction bases outside the gene matches: 3. CDR1 and CDR2 from the germline V gene are SGHRS and YFSETQ. The CDR3 has 14 residues. With regard to this clone: Its specificity is not known. This may be a read error: a much more frequent sequence differs by one nucleotide.

Once extracted for a subset, genomic DNA was divided evenly among several immunoSEQ plates. The table came from immunoSEQ multiplex PCR; TCRdb's copy has only in-frame clones and leaves some out. The table shows 550,000 to 850,000 clones, with just under 75% occurring only once. The receptor was isolated from a woman between 25 and 40 years old in good health. The chain has TRBV5-1 and TRBJ1-1, with 8 bases fitting TRBD1. The sequenced material came from memory CD4+ T cells sorted from blood. The sample's subset: CD45RA-negative fraction. CDR3 loop: CASSAGQENTEAFF. For the CDR3, the DNA is TGCGCCAGCAGCGCGGGACAGGAGAACACTGAAGCTTTCTTT.